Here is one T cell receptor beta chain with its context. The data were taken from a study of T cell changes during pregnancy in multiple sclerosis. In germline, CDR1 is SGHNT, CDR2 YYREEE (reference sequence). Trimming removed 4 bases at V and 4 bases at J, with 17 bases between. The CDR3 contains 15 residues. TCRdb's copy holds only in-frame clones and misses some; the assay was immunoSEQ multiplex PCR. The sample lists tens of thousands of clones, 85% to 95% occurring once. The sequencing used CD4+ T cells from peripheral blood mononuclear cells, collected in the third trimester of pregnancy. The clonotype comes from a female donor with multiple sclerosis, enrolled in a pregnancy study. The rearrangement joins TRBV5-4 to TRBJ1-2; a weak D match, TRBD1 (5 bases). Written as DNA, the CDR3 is TGTGCCAGCAGCGCCGGAAGTCAGGGATTCTATGGCTACACCTTC. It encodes CASSAGSQGFYGYTF.